This entry lists 3 T cell receptor beta chains sequenced from one sample in a study of blood T cell repertoires in COVID-19. This table comes from immunoSEQ multiplex PCR, and its TCRdb copy is limited to in-frame clones, with some not included. The sample contains about 170,000 clones, 70% to 90% of which appear only once. Sequenced material: PBMCs or T cells enriched from blood (not recorded which). The receptors were sampled from a woman aged 45-60 years who had recovered from COVID-19.

The chain combines TRBV28 with TRBJ2-7; 8 bases are a match to TRBD2. Germline-derived CDR1 and CDR2 are MDHEN and SYDVKM. Losses at the gene ends were 5 bases for V and 6 bases for J; bases not matched to a gene: 6. CDR3 length equals 13 residues. The CDR3 DNA reads as TGTGCCAGCAGTAATCCAGCGGGGGCCGAGCAGTACGTC. Protein sequence: CASSNPAGAEQYV.

This clone has just a few counts. The chain uses TRBV4-3 and TRBJ1-2, with a possible D match to TRBD1 (5 bases). The CDR3 extends over 15 amino acids. Per germline, CDR1 LGHNA and CDR2 YSLEER. V gave up 0 bases and J gave up 7 bases, with 15 bases separating them. In DNA, the CDR3 is TGCGCCAGCAGCCAAGATATCGGGGGAGCTGGTGGCTACACCTTC. It is translated as CASSQDIGGAGGYTF.

This CDR3 is CASSIIPGEGGYTF. The CDR3, as DNA: TGCGCCAGCAGCATAATTCCCGGGGAGGGAGGCTACACCTTC. This chain links TRBV5-1 with TRBJ1-2, with D uncertain. Per germline, CDR1 SGHRS and CDR2 YFSETQ. The CDR3 runs 14 residues. V was clipped by 4 bases and J by 8 bases, with 18 bases between them.